These T cell receptor beta chains were read from a single sample in a study of T-cell memory formation after mild COVID-19. TCRdb analysed the 5' RACE reads with MiXCR anew, one entry per CDR3 protein. The data hold fewer than 250,000 distinct CDR3 sequences, with around 25% observed a single time. The sequencing sample was made of PBMCs or a T cell subset sorted from them (not recorded which). All receptors come from an adult woman who had mild COVID-19 (a few samples of this study predate the infection). Cell type and time point are not known. The CDR3 runs from the conserved cysteine through the conserved F or W. Fields, in order: J gene, clone size, V gene, D gene, CDR3 protein, CDR3 DNA. D genes are given only for firm matches. The size entry is marked missing in some rows and otherwise reads once, few, many or a size class.

TRBJ1-2,-,TRBV7-9,-,CASSYRVGGYTF,TGTGCCAGCAGCTACAGGGTTGGGGGCTACACCTTC
TRBJ2-3,-,TRBV12-3/TRBV12-4,-,CASSFLAAQGADTQYF,TGTGCCAGCAGTTTCTTAGCCGCGCAAGGGGCAGATACGCAGTATTTT
TRBJ2-2,many,TRBV23-1,-,CASISLGANTGELFF,TGCGCCAGCATATCCCTGGGGGCGAACACCGGGGAGCTGTTTTTT
TRBJ2-3,few,TRBV13,-,CASSLDWTRKGGTDTQYF,TGTGCCAGCAGCTTAGATTGGACAAGGAAGGGCGGCACAGATACGCAGTATTTT
TRBJ2-5,-,TRBV7-8,TRBD1,CASSESTGQGETQYF,TGTGCCAGCAGCGAATCGACGGGACAGGGGGAGACCCAGTACTTC
TRBJ2-1,few,TRBV18,TRBD2,CASSPNSGTYNEQFF,TGTGCCAGCTCACCAAATAGCGGGACATACAATGAGCAGTTCTTC
TRBJ2-2,-,TRBV11-3,TRBD2,CASSPLAGDRTGELFF,TGTGCCAGCAGCCCCCTAGCGGGAGATAGGACCGGGGAGCTGTTTTTT
TRBJ2-1,-,TRBV9,TRBD2,CASSTGTSGRGEQFF,TGTGCCAGTTCAACCGGGACTAGCGGGAGAGGGGAGCAGTTCTTC
TRBJ2-7,-,TRBV12-3/TRBV12-4,TRBD1,CASSPPPGQGYEQYF,TGTGCCAGCAGTCCTCCCCCGGGACAGGGTTACGAGCAGTACTTC
TRBJ2-2,few,TRBV12-3/TRBV12-4,-,CASSLGQRTGELFF,TGTGCCAGCAGTTTAGGACAGCGCACCGGGGAGCTGTTTTTT
TRBJ2-1,-,TRBV12-3/TRBV12-4,-,CASSIGGGATYNEQFF,TGTGCCAGCAGTATCGGAGGGGGGGCGACCTACAATGAGCAGTTCTTC
TRBJ2-5,few,TRBV27,-,CASSPGTGVQETQYF,TGTGCCAGCAGTCCTGGGACGGGGGTCCAAGAGACCCAGTACTTC
TRBJ2-1,-,TRBV11-3,-,CASSLGYLGADNEQFF,TGTGCCAGCAGCTTAGGCTATCTAGGGGCGGACAATGAGCAGTTCTTC
TRBJ2-1,few,TRBV29-1,TRBD2,CSVEILAGSYNEQFF,TGCAGCGTTGAGATTTTAGCGGGTAGTTACAATGAGCAGTTCTTC